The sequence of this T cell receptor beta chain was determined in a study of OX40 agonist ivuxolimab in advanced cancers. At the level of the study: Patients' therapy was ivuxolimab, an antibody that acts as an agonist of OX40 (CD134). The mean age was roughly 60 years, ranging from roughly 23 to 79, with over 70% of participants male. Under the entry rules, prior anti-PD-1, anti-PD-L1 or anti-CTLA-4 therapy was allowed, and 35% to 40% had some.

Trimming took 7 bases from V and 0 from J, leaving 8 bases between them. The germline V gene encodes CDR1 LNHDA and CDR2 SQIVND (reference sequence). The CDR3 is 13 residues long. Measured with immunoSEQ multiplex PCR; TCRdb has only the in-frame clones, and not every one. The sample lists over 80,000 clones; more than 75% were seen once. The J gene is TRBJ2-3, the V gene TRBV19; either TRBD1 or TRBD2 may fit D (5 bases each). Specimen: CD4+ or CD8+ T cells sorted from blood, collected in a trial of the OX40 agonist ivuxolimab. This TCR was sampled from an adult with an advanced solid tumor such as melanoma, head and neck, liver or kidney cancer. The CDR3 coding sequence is TGTGCCAGTAATGGGGGAAGCACAGATACGCAGTATTTT. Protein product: CASNGGSTDTQYF.